These 11 T cell receptor beta chains originate from one sample sequenced in a study of blood T cell repertoires in COVID-19. Method: immunoSEQ multiplex PCR; TCRdb's copy keeps in-frame clones and lacks some. Among some 310,000 clones listed, roughly nine tenths were seen once. Sequences were obtained from peripheral blood. These receptors all stem from a woman aged 25 to 45 with COVID-19, enrolled during active disease.

This chain joins TRBV21-1 and TRBJ2-5; the D call of TRBD2 is as the table states it, not checked on the DNA. TRBV21-1 is tagged as a pseudogene. The CDR3 spans 16 residues. The CDR3, as DNA: TGTGCCAGCAGCATTAAGACTAGCGGGAGGGGTGAGACCCAGTACTTC. Its translation: CASSIKTSGRGETQYF.

This clone was seen only once. The chain uses TRBV7-9 and TRBJ1-1; 7 bases are shared with TRBD1. Germline V gene data show CDR1 as SEHNR and CDR2 as FQNEAQ (reference sequence). J gave up 2 bases and V 5 bases, and 5 bases lay outside the gene matches. This CDR3 comprises 14 residues. The CDR3 loop reads CASSQGGSNTEAFF. The DNA of the CDR3 is TGTGCCAGCAGCCAGGGGGGTTCTAACACTGAAGCTTTCTTT.

The V gene is TRBV28, the J gene TRBJ2-5; D perhaps matches TRBD2 (5 bases). Trimming removed 3 bases from V and 5 bases from J, with 13 bases in between. CDR3 size: 14 residues. Germline assignment: CDR1 MDHEN and CDR2 SYDVKM. The DNA of the CDR3 is TGTGCCAGCAGTTTCCCGGGGATTACGGAGACCCAGTACTTC. It yields the protein CASSFPGITETQYF. Filled out from reference TRBV28 and TRBJ2-5, the complete variable domain reads DVKVTQSSRYLVKRTGEKVFLECVQDMDHENMFWYRQDPGLGLRLIYFSYDVKMKEKGDIPEGYSVSREKKERFSLILESASTNQTSMYLCASSFPGITETQYFGPGTRLLVL.

The chain links TRBV5-1 to TRBJ2-3; D might be TRBD1 (6 bases). Germline CDR1 is SGHRS and CDR2 is YFSETQ. The V end lost 2 bases, the J end lost 1 base, and 11 bases lay between the germline ends. CDR3 size: 15 residues. The CDR3 reads CASSFLWTGTDTQYF. DNA for the CDR3: TGCGCCAGCAGCTTTCTCTGGACAGGCACAGATACGCAGTATTTT.

CDR3 nucleotide sequence: TGTGCCAGCAGCTTATTCACAGATTCACCCCTCCACTTT. Amino acid sequence: CASSLFTDSPLHF. V is TRBV7-2 and J is TRBJ1-6; D is ambiguous. Trimming stripped 2 bases from V and 8 bases from J, with 7 bases between. The CDR3 runs 13 residues. The germline gives CDR1 SGHTA, CDR2 FQGNSA.

The chain is built from TRBV3-1 (or the pseudogene TRBV3-2) and TRBJ2-1, with 15 bases matching TRBD2. V shed 2 bases and J 6 bases; nucleotides not matched to a gene: 8. The CDR3 has 18 amino acids. Germline lookup yields CDR1 LGHDT and CDR2 YNNKEL (reference sequence). This CDR3 is CASSQRPGLAGGGNEQFF. The DNA for the CDR3 is TGTGCCAGCAGCCAAAGACCCGGACTAGCGGGAGGGGGCAATGAGCAGTTCTTC.

The chain is built from TRBV28 and TRBJ2-3; D unresolved. Trimming took 5 bases from V and 1 from J, leaving 16 bases between them. CDR1 and CDR2 from the germline V gene are MDHEN and SYDVKM. The CDR3 spans 16 residues. The CDR3 DNA reads TGTGCCAGCAGTCCACCTACGGAGACGGGCACAGATACGCAGTATTTT. Translation: CASSPPTETGTDTQYF. The whole variable domain, remainder taken from reference TRBV28 and TRBJ2-3, is DVKVTQSSRYLVKRTGEKVFLECVQDMDHENMFWYRQDPGLGLRLIYFSYDVKMKEKGDIPEGYSVSREKKERFSLILESASTNQTSMYLCASSPPTETGTDTQYFGPGTRLTVL.

This clone was seen a few times. V usage is TRBV5-8 and J usage is TRBJ2-7, with 7 bases aligning to TRBD1. CDR1 SGHTS and CDR2 YDEGEE come from the germline V gene. The CDR3 sequence is 16 residues long. With V trimmed by 4 bases and J by 0 bases, 10 bases remained unmatched. Here the CDR3 reads CASSKHRGPHSYEQYF. CDR3 coding DNA: TGTGCCAGCAGCAAACACAGGGGACCTCACTCCTACGAGCAGTACTTC.

The rearrangement uses TRBV5-1 and TRBJ2-1; 8 bases are a match to TRBD2. Germline CDR1 reads SGHRS; CDR2 reads YFSETQ. J lost 9 bases, V lost 3 bases, and 8 bases had no gene match. CDR3 length: 14 residues. The CDR3 loop reads CASSSGQREFEQFF. CDR3 bases: TGCGCCAGCAGCTCGGGGCAGCGGGAGTTTGAGCAGTTCTTC.

This clone was recorded once. The chain has TRBV27 and TRBJ2-7; TRBD1 agrees at 9 bases. Germline V gives CDR1 MNHEY, CDR2 SMNVEV (reference sequence). This CDR3 spans 14 amino acids. V was pared by 4 bases and J by 8 bases, with 9 bases of the junction left unmatched. The DNA of the CDR3 is TGTGCCAGCAGTTGGACAGGGGAAGATTACAAGCAGTACTTC. It codes for CASSWTGEDYKQYF.

The chain links TRBV11-3 to TRBJ2-2; TRBD1 is a possible D gene (5 bases). Germline V CDR1 and CDR2: SGHNT, YENEEA. Trimming pared 5 bases from V and 3 bases from J, leaving 13 bases between. The CDR3 runs to 15 residues. CDR3 sequence reads: CASSHRLGDTGELFF. Written as DNA, the CDR3 is TGTGCCAGCAGCCACCGCCTAGGGGACACCGGGGAGCTGTTTTTT.